The present T cell receptor (beta chain) was sequenced within a study of T cells after yellow fever vaccination (dated by TCRdb to between 2017 and 2020). The study in broad terms: The SMART-Seq v4 Ultra Low Input RNA kit was used to prepare libraries from fractions with low cell numbers. To follow T-cell clones before and after both primary and booster YFV17D yellow fever vaccination, bulk TCR alpha and beta repertoires underwent longitudinal sequencing. Two healthy male donors, one aged 18 to 30 and one aged 30 to 39 years, were included in the cohort. Blood was collected at multiple timepoints before and after primary and secondary immunization, and bulk PBMC replicates and cell subsets were isolated. General findings and caveats noted by the study authors: A small fraction of clonotypes appeared in both the CD4 and CD8 compartments, likely as a result of convergent recombination. After the booster, most of the clones that had expanded following primary vaccination were detected again (almost 98% of CD4 and around nine tenths of CD8), which suggests that memory was broadly maintained. Only two donors were included in the study, so the extent to which the findings can be generalized is limited. Computational filtering was required because FACS-sorted repertoires could contain abundant contaminating clonotypes from the bulk population. The secondary T-cell response was found to be weaker but faster than the primary response, with a peak reached on day 5 rather than on day 15.

A note on this clonotype: Its antigen is currently not known. Base qualities were left out, and no much larger clone turns up one base away.

Here V drops 4 bases and J drops 5 bases, and the junction holds 13 bases not matched to any gene. Taken from the germline V gene (reference sequence), the CDR1 and CDR2 loops are SEHNR and FQNEAQ. CDR3 length: 16 amino acids, cysteine to phenylalanine. Only the CDR3 region is kept as DNA, spanning 48 bases read in frame from base 1. The treatment or condition label corresponds to: live attenuated yellow fever vaccine strain. PBMCs were isolated from peripheral blood using a standard Ficoll-Paque protocol. Dynabeads CD4 and CD8 positive selection kits were used to isolate CD4 and CD8 T-cell fractions. RNA was extracted with TriZol from bulk PBMCs, CD4 and CD8 fractions, and dextramer-positive and dextramer-negative fractions. The sequencing machine was an Illumina NovaSeq 6000. TCR cDNA was synthesized by 5'RACE template switching, through which a universal primer site and unique molecular identifiers were introduced. Priming of cDNA synthesis was performed from both the TCR alpha and TCR beta constant segments. Library amplification involved two PCR steps, and the second step added sample barcodes and sequencing adapters. Sequencing of libraries was performed on Illumina HiSeq 2500 (2x100 bp) or NovaSeq (2x150 bp). Concerning the study's data processing: Reads were demultiplexed and collapsed into UMI consensus sequences with MIGEC, and V(D)J alignment was performed with MiXCR. Vaccine-responding clonotypes were defined with edgeR using replicate PBMC samples, requiring FDR below 0.01 and a log2 fold change above 5 up to day 15. Each bulk clonotype was labeled CD4 or CD8 based on which sequenced repertoire, CD4 or CD8, contained the clonotype at higher abundance. Clones were called with MiXCR by TCRdb after fastp trimmed the public reads at Q25, and only in-frame beta chains were retained. Here each entry gathers all rows of one CDR3 protein and keeps the most common genes and DNA. V and J calls and clone size were set by TCRdb, not the authors. For this sample there are about 320,000 distinct CDR3 sequences; around an eighth appear just once. The ten largest clones add up to 3.2% of the sample.

The V and J segments used are TRBV7-9 and TRBJ1-2; 7 central nucleotides agree with TRBD1. Specimen: CD4+ T cells sorted from PBMCs, collected 15 days after the yellow fever booster vaccination. This TCR derives from a young man who received the YFV17D yellow fever vaccine. The CDR3 region reads CASSSPLRQGWYGYTF. The DNA sequence is TGTGCCAGCAGCTCCCCCCTTCGACAGGGCTGGTATGGCTACACCTTC.